This TCR beta chain came from a study of T cells expressing NK-cell markers. Across the whole study: Beta-chain profiling covered CD3+CD56+NKG2C+, CD3+CD56+NKG2C- and CD3+CD56-NKG2C+ sorted subsets. In the group of eight sequenced donors, seven were HCMV-seropositive and one was seronegative.

With the 5' RACE reads reprocessed, TCRdb shows one record per CDR3 protein and no DNA. The repertoire table contains some 390,000 distinct CDR3 sequences. Findings and caveats of the study: About 6 donors had dominant NKG2C+ clonotypes that comprised about 1.0-7.5% of their CD8+ T cells. A few donors' CD3+CD56-NKG2C+ cells were dominated by the same clonotypes.

With regard to this clonotype: Antigen: not known.

The CDR3 spans 16 residues. CDR1 is MGHRA and CDR2 is YSYEKL in the germline V gene. The TCR comes from a woman aged 45-65 years in good health. The chain combines TRBV4-1 with TRBJ2-1; TCRdb's assignment of TRBD2 cannot be checked, as there is no DNA. The sample comprised blood T cells: a sorted CD56 or NKG2C T cell subset, CD4+ or CD8+ T cells, or bulk PBMC T cells (not recorded which). The CDR3 sequence is CASSQDPSGRYNEQFF.